Listed below are T cell receptor beta chains from one sample, sequenced in a study of cytomegalovirus exposure and HLA in healthy donors. Clones were read by immunoSEQ multiplex PCR, and TCRdb kept only the in-frame ones, dropping some. The sample carries 98,000 or so clones, more than 65% recorded once. Input material: PBMCs. The receptors were gathered from a human donor in good health. Both conserved end residues are trimmed from each CDR3. The order of the fields is J gene, V gene, CDR3 protein.

>TRBJ2-2|TRBV19
ASSMVSVRVANTGELF
>TRBJ2-3|TRBV5-4
ASSKDRGTDTQY
>TRBJ2-1|TRBV11-2
ASSGQALGGEQF
>TRBJ1-3|TRBV12-5
ASGLGVGARSGNTIY
>TRBJ2-1|TRBV2
ASVERGGNNEQF
>TRBJ1-2|TRBV5-5
ASSLEPLAGEYGYT
>TRBJ2-7|TRBV19
ASSSIARGEQY
>TRBJ1-2|TRBV19
ASRETSIRDNYGYT
>TRBJ2-3|TRBV30
ASSVRTSGSRWTDTQY
>TRBJ1-1|TRBV6-6
ATLRKGQTEAF
>TRBJ2-7|TRBV6-4
ASSTTPGSYEQY
>TRBJ2-7|TRBV4-1
ASSQEEGRRLYEQY
>TRBJ2-7|TRBV11-2
ASSYGLAGGHEQY
>TRBJ1-2|TRBV6-5
ASSYSGTGGSSGYT
>TRBJ1-1|TRBV6-5
ASSYGQLRTEAF
>TRBJ1-1|TRBV9
ASSVSASANTEAF
>TRBJ2-2|TRBV4-2
ASSPWDRGTSNTGELF
>TRBJ2-7|TRBV29-1
SVATSGSIYEQY
>TRBJ1-5|TRBV6-5
ASSYRGGSNQPQH
>TRBJ1-3|TRBV7-9
SSSLFRGQTIYSGNTIY
>TRBJ2-2|TRBV19
AGKDRNTGELF
>TRBJ2-5|TRBV7-9
ASSPLASGETQY
>TRBJ2-3|TRBV10-2
ASSVADTQY
>TRBJ1-2|TRBV10-3
AISGQGARDGYT
>TRBJ1-5|TRBV7-2
ASNSDRNSNQPQH
>TRBJ2-1|TRBV7-9
ASSLRGTSGRNEQF
>TRBJ2-5|TRBV7-2
ASSPRRASGRGETQY
>TRBJ1-5|TRBV25-1
ASSEFGQYQPQH
>TRBJ2-5|TRBV4-3
ASSQAVLAGSPGETQY
>TRBJ2-5|TRBV7-6
ASRIVHREGETQY
>TRBJ2-2|TRBV14
ASSPRTGGGTGELF
>TRBJ2-3|TRBV29-1
SVEPGGPESTDTQY
>TRBJ1-2|TRBV6-5
ASSRTTAGGGYT
>TRBJ2-2|TRBV11-2
ASSLTSGGLLVGELF
>TRBJ1-1|TRBV7-9
ASSLHPGGAF
>TRBJ1-3|TRBV12-5
AASQGSGNTIY
>TRBJ1-4|TRBV19
ASSEQGIGEKLF
>TRBJ2-2|TRBV7-7
ASSTRQGLLDTGELF
>TRBJ2-1|TRBV27
ASSFTSGRVNEQF
>TRBJ1-1|TRBV15
ATSRDKGFNTEAF